A single TCR beta chain is shown here with its context. This entry is derived from a study of human T cells and chemical hapten exposure. Stated time point: patch test 2, 6 weeks after DPC sensitization. Treatment noted: therapeutic diphenylcyclopropenone sensitization with weekly scalp DPC. The drawing of blood occurred before each patch test was applied. TCRdb reprocessed the RACE reads with MiXCR, giving one entry per CDR3 protein. The sample comprises roughly 120,000 distinct CDR3 sequences, 9% to 9.5% of which are singletons, and 3% to 4% rests with the top ten. The specimen comprised whole blood, sampled in connection with sensitization to the hapten diphenylcyclopropenone (DPC). The source of this sequence is a woman aged 40 to 50 with alopecia areata. Some clones in this sample may be carry-over from other donors' samples.

CDR3 coding DNA: TGTGCCAGCAGCCCGACCCTCACGGCGGCTAATGAAAAACTGTTTTTT. Its protein is CASSPTLTAANEKLFF. V usage is TRBV3-1 and J usage is TRBJ1-4; no clear D. Trimming left V 4 bases short and J 3 bases short, with 15 bases between. The CDR3 contains 16 residues. Germline V CDR1 and CDR2: LGHDT, YNNKEL (reference sequence).